These 20 T cell receptor beta chains came from one sample sequenced in a study of tumor and adjacent non-tumor tissue in lung cancer. The template was RNA from unsorted bulk tissue. The library came from three nested PCR rounds adapted from ARM-PCR protocols. TCRdb ran MiXCR on the multiplex PCR reads and lists one entry per CDR3 protein. The sample shows 200,000 to 250,000 distinct CDR3 sequences, around 70% of them seen only once. Sequenced: lung tumor tissue. The source of these receptors is a man aged 55 to 70 with non-small cell lung cancer.

Worth noting for this clonotype: The junction departs from germline at one end; a sequencing error may be responsible. The gene calls are TRBV12-3 or TRBV12-4 and TRBJ2-7; 7 bases fit TRBD2. The CDR3 runs 14 residues. The DNA for the CDR3 is TGTGCCTGCAGCGCCGCGGGAGTCAGAGCCGAGCAGTACTTC. It translates to CACSAAGVRAEQYF.

About this clonotype: This likely comes from a read error, as the CDR3 has no conserved phenylalanine or tryptophan at its end. The rearrangement joins TRBV20-1 to TRBJ1-5, with D possibly being TRBD1 (6 bases). The CDR3 contains 15 residues. Germline V gene lookup returns CDR1 DFQATT and CDR2 SNEGSKA (reference sequence). V lost 3 bases, J lost 5 bases, and 17 bases lay in between. The CDR3 sequence is CSASLGIGGYQPQHL. The CDR3 DNA sequence: TGCAGTGCTAGCCTTGGGATAGGGGGATATCAGCCCCAGCATCTT.

Points on this clonotype: The junction differs from germline at one of its ends, possibly a read error. The chain recombines TRBV5-5 with TRBJ2-3; perhaps TRBD2 as D (6 bases). Germline values: CDR1 SGHKS, CDR2 YYEKEE (reference sequence). This CDR3 region has 15 residues. CDR3 in amino acids: CVSSYAGRMADTQYF. The CDR3 nucleotides read TGTGTCAGCAGCTACGCGGGGAGAATGGCAGATACGCAGTATTTT. The full variable domain, its missing parts supplied by reference TRBV5-5 and TRBJ2-3, is DAGVTQSPTHLIKTRGQQVTLRCSPISGHKSVSWYQQVLGQGPQFIFQYYEKEERGRGNFPDRFSARQFPNYSSELNVNALLLGDSALYLCVSSYAGRMADTQYFGPGTRLTVL.

This clonotype was seen many times. The chain combines TRBV29-1 with TRBJ1-2, with unresolved D. Per the germline V gene, CDR1 is SQVTM and CDR2 is ANQGSEA. There are 16 residues in the CDR3. Trimming took off 0 bases at V and 2 bases at J, with 16 bases between the two ends. The CDR3 sequence is CSVEDRQDISNYGYTF. In DNA form, the CDR3 reads TGCAGCGTTGAAGATCGGCAAGACATCTCCAACTATGGCTACACCTTC.

Notes on this clonotype: It is likely a read error, because the conserved phenylalanine at the end of the CDR3 is missing. The CDR3 nucleotides are TGTGCCAGCAACTTAAATCCAGGGGGCAATCAGCCCCAGCATGTT. This codes for CASNLNPGGNQPQHV. This chain links TRBV5-4 with TRBJ1-5, with D perhaps matching TRBD1 (6 bases). Trimming pared 6 bases from V and 2 bases from J, leaving 15 bases between. Germline CDR1 SGHNT, CDR2 YYREEE (reference sequence). The CDR3 spans 15 residues.

Details on this clonotype: The conserved phenylalanine or tryptophan is not found at the CDR3 terminus, so this likely reflects a read error. The chain recombines TRBV20-1 with TRBJ1-6; D is perhaps TRBD1 (5 bases). The CDR3 consists of 15 residues. Looked up from germline, CDR1 is DFQATT and CDR2 is SNEGSKA (reference sequence). The CDR3, as DNA: TGCATTGCTAACGAGCCATGGGGGGTCGAGGCGCCCCTCCACTGT. Translation: CIANEPWGVEAPLHC.

Notes on this clonotype: This may be a read error, as it is one base from a much larger clone. The chain links TRBV20-1 to TRBJ2-5; the D gene is possibly TRBD2 (6 bases). Germline CDR1 and CDR2: DFQATT and SNEGSKA (reference sequence). This CDR3 is built from 15 residues. The V gene lost 4 bases and the J gene lost 5 bases, with 20 bases spanning the gap. The CDR3 is CSAIEQVGGSETQYF. The CDR3 nucleotides read TGCAGTGCTATAGAACAAGTGGGAGGTTCTGAGACCCAGTACTTC.

This clonotype was seen a handful of times. This may be a read error: a much more frequent sequence differs by one nucleotide. This rearrangement joins TRBV29-1 to TRBJ1-5, with no clear D. The germline gives CDR1 SQVTM, CDR2 ANQGSEA. Trimming shortened V by 8 bases and J by 2 bases, and 16 bases separated the two germline ends. CDR3 length: 14 amino acids. CDR3 DNA sequence: TGCAGCATTGTGTTCGGACTTGGCAATCAGCCCCAGCATTTT. Protein sequence: CSIVFGLGNQPQHF.

This chain uses TRBV6-6 with TRBJ1-6; D possibly corresponds to TRBD1 (5 bases). The CDR3 length is 13 residues. Germline CDR1 and CDR2: MNHNY and SVGAGI (reference sequence). V lost 4 bases and J lost 11, with 12 bases in between. The DNA of the CDR3 is TGTGCCAGCAGTTCCCCCGACAGTGCACCCCTCCACTTT. Translating it yields CASSSPDSAPLHF.

This sequence joins TRBV6-1 and TRBJ2-1; D is possibly TRBD1 (5 bases). The CDR3 spans 15 residues. V lost 7 bases, J lost 5 bases, and 18 bases lay in between. Germline-derived CDR1 and CDR2 are MNHNS and SASEGT. This CDR3 is CASTPPGQGHNEQFF. The CDR3 DNA sequence: TGTGCCAGCACCCCCCCTGGCCAGGGCCACAATGAGCAGTTCTTC.

The CDR3 region has the DNA TGTGCCAGCAGCTACGTCACGACACCTACTTTTTACTACGAGCAGTACTTC. It translates to CASSYVTTPTFYYEQYF. The J gene is TRBJ2-7, the V gene TRBV11-2; the D is unclear. CDR3 length: 17 residues. V was pared by 4 bases and J by 3 bases, with 22 bases between. Germline-derived CDR1 and CDR2 are SGHAT and FQNNGV.

This clonotype was seen repeatedly, ten times or more. The genes are TRBV6-2 or TRBV6-3 and TRBJ1-5; 9 bases match TRBD1. The CDR3 contains 14 residues. After removal of 7 bases from V and 6 bases from J, the junction contained 7 bases not matched to a gene. Germline lookup yields CDR1 MNHEY and CDR2 SVGEGT. The CDR3 spells CASNDRGGGQPQHF. The CDR3 DNA reads as TGTGCCAGCAACGACAGGGGGGGTGGTCAGCCCCAGCATTTT.

Concerning this clonotype: The junction departs from the called germline gene at one end, perhaps through a read error. The gene calls are TRBV11-3 and TRBJ2-1, with a possible D match to TRBD1 (6 bases). The CDR3 totals 15 residues. Per germline, CDR1 SGHNT and CDR2 YENEEA. The CDR3 here is CTSSLGTIGPSEQFF. DNA of the CDR3: TGTACCAGCAGCTTAGGGACAATAGGCCCCAGTGAGCAGTTCTTC.

As concerns this clonotype: Just one base apart from a much larger clone, this may be a read error. This sequence joins TRBV25-1 and TRBJ1-2, with 10 bases aligning to TRBD1. From germline, CDR1 is MGHDK and CDR2 SYGVNS. This CDR3 has 15 residues. CDR3 protein: CANSVGQGDVYGYTF. DNA for the CDR3: TGTGCCAACAGTGTTGGACAGGGGGATGTCTATGGCTACACCTTC.

Remarks on this clonotype: Sequence at one end of the junction differs from germline and may be a read error. The V and J genes are TRBV4-1 and TRBJ2-3; D remains unclear. This CDR3 is 17 amino acids long. Germline V gene sequence: CDR1 MGHRA, CDR2 YSYEKL. CDR3 loop: CASSQDDSIFCTDTQYF. CDR3 DNA: TGCGCCAGCAGTCAAGACGATTCCATTTTTTGCACAGATACGCAGTATTTT.

The chain is built from TRBV20-1 and TRBJ2-3, with D possibly called TRBD1 or TRBD2 (6 bases each). Germline loops: CDR1 DFQATT, CDR2 SNEGSKA (reference sequence). This CDR3 is built from 14 residues. Trimming took off 6 bases at V and 11 bases at J, with 24 bases between the two ends. CDR3 region: CSALMRGRTHMQYF. In nucleotides, the CDR3 is TGCAGTGCCCTTATGAGGGGGAGGACACATATGCAGTATTTT.

About this clonotype itself: Possible read error: a much larger clone is one base away. The chain combines TRBV28 with TRBJ1-2, with TRBD1 matching 9 bases. CDR1 MDHEN and CDR2 SYDVKM come from the germline V gene. Trimming cost V 10 bases and J 7 bases; bases outside gene matches: 19. The CDR3 loop spans 16 amino acids. The CDR3, as DNA: TGTGCCATCAGGCCTCAACAGGGGGCAACAATTTCTGGCTACACCTTC. Protein product: CAIRPQQGATISGYTF.

V usage is TRBV6-5 and J usage is TRBJ2-3; perhaps TRBD2 as D (7 bases). V was cut by 6 bases and J by 7 bases, with 20 bases left in between. The CDR3 runs to 15 residues. CDR1 is MNHEY, CDR2 SVGAGI, per germline. The CDR3 region has the DNA TGTGCCAGCAGCCTTCTAGTGGGGGGGACAAATACGCAGTATTTT. This translates into CASSLLVGGTNTQYF.

As regards this clonotype: Compared with germline, one end of the junction differs, possibly owing to a read error. J is TRBJ2-1 and V is TRBV20-1; D not resolved. Germline V gene sequence: CDR1 DFQATT, CDR2 SNEGSKA (reference sequence). CDR3 length: 11 amino acids. DNA for the CDR3: TGCAGTCTCCGGCCATACAATAAGCAGTTCTTC. Its protein product is CSLRPYNKQFF.

About this clonotype itself: Since a much larger clone is just one base distant, this may be a read error. This chain connects TRBV6-5 to TRBJ1-1; no firm D call. The CDR3 runs 12 residues. Germline CDR1 reads MNHEY; CDR2 reads SVGAGI. CDR3 sequence reads: CASRSVNTEDFF. DNA of the CDR3: TGTGCCAGCAGGTCGGTGAACACTGAAGATTTCTTT.